One sample yielded the 14 T cell receptor beta chains listed below, sequenced in a study of blood T cells in healthy people across ages (dated by TCRdb to between 2014 and 2017). The receptor library was made with 5' RACE. The reads were generated on an Illumina HiSeq 2500. A second PCR of roughly 7 to 12 cycles was performed with a sample-barcoded 5' primer and a J-beta primer mix. TCRdb reworked the public reads: Q25 trimming with fastp, MiXCR clone assembly, productive beta chains retained. Rows matching on CDR3 protein sequence are summarized as one entry with the most common DNA and genes. Present in this sample are some 1.4 million distinct CDR3 sequences, around 39% of which were seen just once. In total, the top ten clones hold 7% to 9.5% of the sample. The sequenced material came from blood. The receptors stem from a woman aged 18-29 years in good health.

This chain links TRBV9 with TRBJ2-5, with 9 bases matching TRBD1. The J segment lost 11 bases and the V segment lost 4 bases, leaving 15 bases of the junction unmatched. The CDR3 is 15 residues long. CDR1 is SGDLS, CDR2 YYNGEE, per germline. CDR3: CASSRQGQGLNEQYF. CDR3 nucleotide sequence: TGTGCCAGCAGCCGCCAGGGACAGGGTCTCAATGAGCAGTACTTC.

CDR3 DNA: TGTGCCAGCAGCGAAGGGCCCGAGGGAGTGACGGAGACCCAGTACTTC. This gives the protein CASSEGPEGVTETQYF. This chain joins TRBV9 and TRBJ2-5, with a weak D call TRBD2 (5 bases). V was trimmed by 3 bases and J by 5 bases, leaving 20 bases between them. Per germline, CDR1 SGDLS and CDR2 YYNGEE. CDR3 length: 16 amino acids.

This clonotype has just a few counts. V gene TRBV7-2 combines with J gene TRBJ2-3; D perhaps matches TRBD2 (6 bases). The V end lost 3 bases, the J end lost 2 bases, and 9 bases lay between the germline ends. The CDR3 extends over 14 amino acids. Germline V gene lookup returns CDR1 SGHTA and CDR2 FQGNSA. Written as DNA, the CDR3 is TGTGCCAGCAGCTTGGGACTCCTCACAGATACGCAGTATTTT. Its translation: CASSLGLLTDTQYF.

The chain combines TRBV20-1 with TRBJ1-1; D is unresolved. Germline V CDR1 and CDR2: DFQATT, SNEGSKA (reference sequence). The CDR3 totals 19 residues. The ends were cut back, 0 bases at V and 2 bases at J, with 25 bases in the middle. In DNA, the CDR3 is TGCAGTGCTAGAGATTGGTGGCAGGAAAGATTATGGGGTAACACTGAAGCTTTCTTT. It translates to CSARDWWQERLWGNTEAFF.

This clonotype was detected only a few times. The V and J genes are TRBV11-1 and TRBJ1-1; possibly TRBD1 for D (5 bases). Trimming cost V 5 bases and J 5 bases, with 18 bases left between them. The germline gives CDR1 SGHAT, CDR2 FQDESV (reference sequence). CDR3 size: 15 residues. The CDR3: CASSRNQGGGTEAFF. CDR3 nucleotide sequence: TGTGCCAGCAGCCGGAACCAGGGTGGAGGGACTGAAGCTTTCTTT.

On this clonotype itself: This may be a read error: a much more frequent sequence differs by one nucleotide. The final CDR3 position lacks the conserved phenylalanine or tryptophan, pointing to a likely read error. The chain combines TRBV4-1 with TRBJ2-7; 10 positions agree with TRBD2. Trimming at V came to 9 bases and at J to 1 base, leaving 6 bases not matched to a gene. The CDR3 contains 14 residues. Germline lookup yields CDR1 MGHRA and CDR2 YSYEKL. The chain's CDR3 is CARDTSGDSYEQYI. CDR3 DNA: TGCGCCAGAGATACTAGCGGGGATTCCTACGAGCAGTACATC.

The V gene is TRBV6-4, the J gene TRBJ2-7; tentatively, D is TRBD2 (5 bases). The CDR3 is made up of 13 amino acids. Germline CDR1 is MRHNA and CDR2 is SNTAGT. The germline V and J ends were trimmed by 2 bases and 7 bases, with 12 bases remaining between them. The CDR3: CASSDGGYNEQYF. CDR3 coding DNA: TGTGCCAGCAGTGACGGCGGGTACAATGAGCAGTACTTC.

This chain links TRBV23-1 with TRBJ2-2; D is perhaps TRBD2 (5 bases). TRBV23-1 is placed among ORFs of uncertain function. Trimming removed 0 bases at V and 6 bases at J, with 5 bases between. The CDR3 consists of 13 residues. Here the CDR3 reads CASSQSGAGELFF. CDR3 nucleotide sequence: TGCGCCAGCAGTCAATCGGGAGCCGGGGAGCTGTTTTTT.

V usage is TRBV6-5 and J usage is TRBJ1-4, with D perhaps matching TRBD1 (6 bases). This CDR3 region has 12 residues. Germline loops: CDR1 MNHEY, CDR2 SVGAGI. V lost 8 bases, J lost 5 bases, and 9 bases lay in between. DNA of the CDR3: TGTGCCAGCGGACAGACGAATGAAAAACTGTTTTTT. Residues: CASGQTNEKLFF.

This clonotype was counted only a few times. V and J are TRBV3-1 and TRBJ1-1, with no clear D. The CDR3 loop spans 14 amino acids. Germline CDR1 is LGHDT and CDR2 is YNNKEL (reference sequence). V was pared by 1 base and J by 0 bases, with 6 bases between. In DNA, the CDR3 is TGTGCCAGCAGCCAAGGGCCCCTGAACACTGAAGCTTTCTTT. It yields the protein CASSQGPLNTEAFF.

This clonotype was detected only a few times. The chain is built from TRBV10-3 and TRBJ2-2; 7 nucleotides match TRBD1. Germline V gene sequence: CDR1 ENHRY, CDR2 SYGVKD. The CDR3 sequence is 13 residues long. The V gene end was trimmed by 6 bases and the J gene end by 7 bases; junction bases not matched to a gene: 5. For the CDR3, the DNA is TGTGCCATCAGACAGGGGAAGATCGGGGAGCTGTTTTTT. It is translated as CAIRQGKIGELFF.

The chain uses TRBV20-1 and TRBJ2-1; 13 positions match TRBD2. With 6 bases clipped from V and 0 bases from J, the junction kept 8 bases outside the gene matches. This CDR3 comprises 17 residues. Per germline, CDR1 DFQATT and CDR2 SNEGSKA (reference sequence). The CDR3 bases are TGCAGTGCGTTACTAGCGGGGGGGAAATTCTCCTACAATGAGCAGTTCTTC. Protein: CSALLAGGKFSYNEQFF.

Notes on this clonotype: At one of its ends the junction is not consistent with the germline gene, which may arise from a read error. V and J are TRBV5-1 and TRBJ2-5, with 9 bases fitting TRBD2. From germline, CDR1 is SGHRS and CDR2 YFSETQ. This CDR3 has 13 residues. DNA of the CDR3: TGCACCAGCAGCTTGTTGGCGGGGGGGGAGCAGTACTTC. Amino acid sequence: CTSSLLAGGEQYF.

J is TRBJ1-6 and V is TRBV12-3 or TRBV12-4, with no clear D. The V end was cut by 4 bases, the J end by 6 bases, with 13 bases between. This CDR3 has 15 residues. Here the CDR3 reads CASSYGRGSNSPLHF. CDR3 nucleotide sequence: TGTGCCAGCAGTTATGGTCGGGGTTCTAATTCACCCCTCCACTTT.